These 7 T cell receptor beta chains were all obtained from the same sample, sequenced in a study of blood T cell repertoires in COVID-19. Profiled with immunoSEQ multiplex PCR; TCRdb holds only in-frame clones, not every one. The table lists 140,000 to 150,000 clones, approximately 82% of them singletons, with roughly 10% in the top ten. The sequenced material came from peripheral blood. The receptor set was obtained from a man in his 60s with active or convalescent COVID-19.

The chain combines TRBV11-2 with TRBJ2-1; tentatively, D is TRBD2 (5 bases). The CDR3 covers 15 residues. The V and J ends lost 5 bases and 1 base respectively, with 12 bases between them. Looked up from germline, CDR1 is SGHAT and CDR2 is FQNNGV. This chain's CDR3 is CASSEDWTSYNEQFF. CDR3 coding DNA: TGTGCCAGCAGCGAAGACTGGACTTCCTACAATGAGCAGTTCTTC.

This clone was recorded at least ten times. V is TRBV19 and J is TRBJ2-2; TRBD1 aligns across 8 bases. This CDR3 spans 15 amino acids. After removal of 3 bases from V and 4 bases from J, the junction contained 4 bases not matched to a gene. Per the germline V gene, CDR1 is LNHDA and CDR2 is SQIVND (reference sequence). For the CDR3, the DNA is TGTGCCAGTAGTATGACAGGGGCGGGCACCGGGGAGCTGTTTTTT. Amino acid sequence: CASSMTGAGTGELFF.

The chain joins TRBV25-1 to TRBJ1-2, with a tentative D call TRBD1 (6 bases). CDR3 length equals 14 residues. V was shortened by 10 bases and J by 2 bases, with 17 bases between the two germline ends. Germline lookup yields CDR1 MGHDK and CDR2 SYGVNS. CDR3 nucleotide sequence: TGTGCCACCAAGGACAGTAACTTCAACTATGGCTACACCTTC. Translating gives CATKDSNFNYGYTF.

This clone was seen a handful of times. This sequence joins TRBV4-3 and TRBJ1-1; D possibly corresponds to TRBD1 (6 bases). V lost 0 bases to trimming and J lost 0 bases, with 11 bases between them. The CDR3 totals 16 residues. Germline CDR1 is LGHNA and CDR2 is YSLEER. CDR3 DNA sequence: TGCGCCAGCAGCCAAGATGGGGGCCGAATGAACACTGAAGCTTTCTTT. Amino acid sequence: CASSQDGGRMNTEAFF.

This sequence joins TRBV29-1 and TRBJ1-1; D possibly corresponds to TRBD1 (5 bases). The CDR3 spans 16 residues. Germline CDR1 and CDR2: SQVTM and ANQGSEA. V lost 4 bases and J lost 0, with 18 bases in between. The DNA of the CDR3 is TGCAGCGTTGTAGAGATTAGAAGGGGAATGAACACTGAAGCTTTCTTT. Translating gives CSVVEIRRGMNTEAFF. Full variable domain (rest looked up from reference TRBV29-1 and TRBJ1-1): SAVISQKPSRDICQRGTSLTIQCQVDSQVTMMFWYRQQPGQSLTLIATANQGSEATYESGFVIDKFPISRPNLTFSTLTVSNMSPEDSSIYLCSVVEIRRGMNTEAFFGQGTRLTVV.

The rearrangement joins TRBV4-1 to TRBJ1-1; perhaps TRBD1 as D (6 bases). CDR3 length: 16 residues. Between the trimmed V and J ends, which lost 2 bases and 2 bases, there was a span of 15 bases. Germline CDR1 MGHRA, CDR2 YSYEKL. CDR3 DNA sequence: TGCGCCAGCAGCCAAATCCAGGGGCTCGTAAACACTGAAGCTTTCTTT. It specifies CASSQIQGLVNTEAFF.

V usage is TRBV10-3 and J usage is TRBJ2-1; 9 nucleotides agree with TRBD1. The germline gives CDR1 ENHRY, CDR2 SYGVKD. J gave up 8 bases and V 3 bases, and 8 bases lay outside the gene matches. The CDR3 is 15 residues long. CDR3 sequence reads: CAISEPGQGAYEQFF. The CDR3 bases are TGTGCCATCAGTGAACCGGGACAGGGAGCTTATGAGCAGTTCTTC.